This is a list of T cell receptor beta chains from one sample in a study of T cells expressing NK-cell markers. TCRdb re-called the 5' RACE reads; one entry per CDR3 protein, DNA not given. The sample totals approximately 110,000 distinct CDR3 sequences. The sample was blood T cells: a sorted CD56 or NKG2C T cell subset, CD4+ or CD8+ T cells, or bulk PBMC T cells (not recorded which). The receptors shown here come from a woman between 18 and 75 years old in good health. Both conserved end residues are part of each CDR3.

CDR3aa,v_gene,len,j_gene
CASSPIESGNYGYTF,TRBV6-2/TRBV6-3,15,TRBJ1-2
CASSRTLANEQFF,TRBV11-3,13,TRBJ2-1
CASSLEGAPGSYTF,TRBV5-1,14,TRBJ1-2
CASSLWDSSQETQYF,TRBV19,15,TRBJ2-5
CSAREDREAGNTIYF,TRBV20-1,15,TRBJ1-3
CASSVGSSGYNEQFF,TRBV9,15,TRBJ2-1
CASSLWADQGGNQPQHF,TRBV13,17,TRBJ1-5
CASSSTRASDTDTQYF,TRBV7-8,16,TRBJ2-3
CASSLWKLSYGYTF,TRBV12-3/TRBV12-4,14,TRBJ1-2
CASSFPAPGQGSGANVLTF,TRBV11-2,19,TRBJ2-6
CASSTGRQETQYF,TRBV6-6,13,TRBJ2-5
CASSLRDRPNEQYF,TRBV12-3/TRBV12-4,14,TRBJ2-7
CASSAGYNEQFF,TRBV6-2/TRBV6-3,12,TRBJ2-1
CASSIRQGAGTGELFF,TRBV19,16,TRBJ2-2
CASSLSTGRGEQGTYNEQFF,TRBV27,20,TRBJ2-1
CASSPTDREFNQPQHF,TRBV3-1,16,TRBJ1-5
CASSQLQGAGQPQHF,TRBV12-3/TRBV12-4,15,TRBJ1-5
CASSLQGGGLTYEQYF,TRBV5-4,16,TRBJ2-7
CAWSVGPNTEAFF,TRBV30,13,TRBJ1-1
CASSQGPRGSIDTQYF,TRBV4-1,16,TRBJ2-3
CSVEAPGDIQYF,TRBV29-1,12,TRBJ2-4
CASSEAGNYGYTF,TRBV2,13,TRBJ1-2
CASSPQLAGSYTGELFF,TRBV11-2,17,TRBJ2-2
CASSLGSSSYNEQFF,TRBV27,15,TRBJ2-1
CSGTRDLNTEAFF,TRBV29-1,13,TRBJ1-1
CASSVGAVQETQYF,TRBV2,14,TRBJ2-5
CASRLGLNYGYTF,TRBV27,13,TRBJ1-2
CSVWAPGAMNTEAFF,TRBV20-1,15,TRBJ1-1
CASSLLATSGGIQETQYF,TRBV6-2/TRBV6-3,18,TRBJ2-5
CASSLTTEQYF,TRBV5-4,11,TRBJ2-7
CASTPWEGALAGELFF,TRBV19,16,TRBJ2-2
CASSAPLGGGAADTQYF,TRBV12-3/TRBV12-4,17,TRBJ2-3
CASSQVPGVGSPLHF,TRBV4-1,15,TRBJ1-6
CASRTGQGRVDEQFF,TRBV19,15,TRBJ2-1
CASSQETGANVLTF,TRBV6-1,14,TRBJ2-6
CASSRAQRGHNEQFF,TRBV7-3,15,TRBJ2-1
CASSLQGVIEQYF,TRBV7-2,13,TRBJ2-7
CASSFVAAVDTQYF,TRBV12-3/TRBV12-4,14,TRBJ2-3
CSAGGLPMTWDTQYF,TRBV20-1,15,TRBJ2-3
CSADSRDRALNTGELFF,TRBV20-1,17,TRBJ2-2
CASSPGGYPNEQYF,TRBV12-3/TRBV12-4,14,TRBJ2-7
CASTPFWGGQETQYF,TRBV5-5,15,TRBJ2-5
CASSRGTALGTDEQYF,TRBV5-6,16,TRBJ2-7
CASSLGLDRGRVETQYF,TRBV11-2,17,TRBJ2-5
CASSYLGGVDTDTQYF,TRBV6-5,16,TRBJ2-3
CAWGQSTDTQYF,TRBV28,12,TRBJ2-3
CATSLKRGQATDTQYF,TRBV15,16,TRBJ2-3
CASSSGELAKNIQYF,TRBV12-5,15,TRBJ2-4
CASSLTGGIDEQFF,TRBV7-3,14,TRBJ2-1
CASSQREGLAGVNEQFF,TRBV4-3,17,TRBJ2-1
CASSSGQANEKLFF,TRBV10-1,14,TRBJ1-4
CASGRVPFPDQPQHF,TRBV6-2/TRBV6-3,15,TRBJ1-5
CASSFRGLAHEQFF,TRBV7-2,14,TRBJ2-1
CSARSLTSDYNEQFF,TRBV20-1,15,TRBJ2-1
CASSLPRASGANEQFF,TRBV3-1,16,TRBJ2-1
CASGLDPLSSEQFF,TRBV12-5,14,TRBJ2-1